This paragraph covers one T cell receptor beta chain sequence. No antigen is known for it. Time point given: week 23, last vaccination. Each vaccine dose was 300 ug of mutant IDH1 20-mer peptide, with topical imiquimod. These data come from a study of a mutant IDH1 vaccine in newly diagnosed glioma. V lost 4 bases, J lost 5 bases, and 18 bases lay in between. The CDR3 covers 15 residues. From germline, CDR1 is MNHEY and CDR2 SMNVEV (reference sequence). Method: immunoSEQ multiplex PCR; TCRdb's copy keeps in-frame clones and lacks some. The sample has 55,000 or so clones; around 80% are singletons. This sequence was found in a man aged 40-55 years with glioma. This sequence joins TRBV27 and TRBJ2-7, with no clear D. The sample here was PBMCs, taken from a glioma patient whose treatment included an IDH1 peptide vaccine. The CDR3 region is CASSSPGRNRHEQYF. The CDR3 DNA is TGTGCCAGCAGTTCCCCGGGCAGGAACCGTCACGAGCAGTACTTC.